The T cell receptor beta chain described here comes from a study of radiation and T cells in renal cell carcinoma. Study at large: Nephrectomy followed 15 Gy stereotactic body radiation by 4 weeks.

This clone was detected once. The target antigen is unknown. Time point in this sample: baseline pretreatment blood. The treatment denotes: 15 Gy SBRT to primary tumor, nephrectomy 4 weeks later. The CDR3 is made up of 12 amino acids. The germline V gene has CDR1 MNHNY and CDR2 SVGAGI (reference sequence). The V end was cut by 6 bases, the J end by 12 bases, with 14 bases between. Generated by immunoSEQ multiplex PCR, the TCRdb table keeps only in-frame clones and is missing some. The table records more than 140,000 clones, 83% of them present only once. Study conclusions and caveats: Pretreatment tumor biopsies were lacking, so baseline clonotypes are unknown.

The chain couples TRBV6-6 to TRBJ1-4; perhaps TRBD1 as D (5 bases). This TCR came from a woman in her 50s with renal cell carcinoma. The sequenced sample was blood, obtained from a patient whose treatment included radiotherapy and nephrectomy. CDR3 sequence reads: CASSRAGTELFF. The CDR3 nucleotides are TGTGCCAGCAGCCGGGCCGGGACGGAACTGTTTTTT.